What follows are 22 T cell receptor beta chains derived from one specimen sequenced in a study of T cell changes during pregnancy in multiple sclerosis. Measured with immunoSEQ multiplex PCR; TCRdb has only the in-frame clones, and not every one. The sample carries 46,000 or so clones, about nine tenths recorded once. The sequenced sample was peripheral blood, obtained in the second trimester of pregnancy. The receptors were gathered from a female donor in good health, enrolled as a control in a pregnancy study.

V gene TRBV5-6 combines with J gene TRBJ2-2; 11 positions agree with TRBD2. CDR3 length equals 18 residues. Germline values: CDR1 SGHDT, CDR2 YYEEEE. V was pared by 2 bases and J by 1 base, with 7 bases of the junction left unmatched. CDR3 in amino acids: CASSLMVAGGLNTGELFF. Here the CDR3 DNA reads TGTGCCAGCAGCTTAATGGTAGCGGGAGGGCTGAACACCGGGGAGCTGTTTTTT.

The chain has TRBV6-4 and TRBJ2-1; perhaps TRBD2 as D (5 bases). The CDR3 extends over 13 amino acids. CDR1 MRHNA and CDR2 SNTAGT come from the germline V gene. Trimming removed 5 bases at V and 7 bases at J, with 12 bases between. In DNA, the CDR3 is TGTGCCAGCAGTATCCCCCGGAGGAATGAGCAGTTCTTC. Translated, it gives CASSIPRRNEQFF.

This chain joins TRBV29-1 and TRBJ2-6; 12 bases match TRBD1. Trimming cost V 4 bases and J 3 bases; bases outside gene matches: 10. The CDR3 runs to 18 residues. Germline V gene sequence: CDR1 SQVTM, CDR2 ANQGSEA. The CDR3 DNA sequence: TGCAGCGTTGGGGGGGGACAGGGGGCAATAAGTGGGGCCAACGTCCTGACTTTC. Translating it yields CSVGGGQGAISGANVLTF.

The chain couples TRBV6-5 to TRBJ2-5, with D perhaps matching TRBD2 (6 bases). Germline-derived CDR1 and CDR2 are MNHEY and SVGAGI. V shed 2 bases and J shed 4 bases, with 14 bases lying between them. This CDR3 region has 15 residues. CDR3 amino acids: CASSYTRVGGETQYF. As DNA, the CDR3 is TGTGCCAGCAGTTACACCAGGGTGGGGGGAGAGACCCAGTACTTC.

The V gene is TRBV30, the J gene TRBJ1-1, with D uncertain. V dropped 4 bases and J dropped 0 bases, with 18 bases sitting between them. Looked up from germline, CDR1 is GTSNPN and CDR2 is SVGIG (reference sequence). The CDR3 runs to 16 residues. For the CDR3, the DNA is TGTGCCTGGAAACCTTTGAGTTCTAGGCTGAACACTGAAGCTTTCTTT. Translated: CAWKPLSSRLNTEAFF. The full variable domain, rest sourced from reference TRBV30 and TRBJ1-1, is SQTIHQWPATLVQPVGSPLSLECTVEGTSNPNLYWYRQAAGRGLQLLFYSVGIGQISSEVPQNLSASRPQDRQFILSSKKLLLSDSGFYLCAWKPLSSRLNTEAFFGQGTRLTVV.

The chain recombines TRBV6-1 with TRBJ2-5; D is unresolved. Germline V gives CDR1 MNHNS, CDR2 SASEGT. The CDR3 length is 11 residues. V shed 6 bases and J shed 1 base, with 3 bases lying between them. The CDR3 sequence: CASSVQETQYF. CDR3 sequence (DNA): TGTGCCAGCAGCGTCCAAGAGACCCAGTACTTC.

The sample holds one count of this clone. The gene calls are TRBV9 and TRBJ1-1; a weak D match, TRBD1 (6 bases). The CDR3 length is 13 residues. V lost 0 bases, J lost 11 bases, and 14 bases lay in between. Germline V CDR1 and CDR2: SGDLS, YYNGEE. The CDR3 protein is CASSVEAGAEAFF. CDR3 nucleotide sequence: TGTGCCAGCAGCGTAGAAGCGGGGGCGGAGGCTTTCTTT.

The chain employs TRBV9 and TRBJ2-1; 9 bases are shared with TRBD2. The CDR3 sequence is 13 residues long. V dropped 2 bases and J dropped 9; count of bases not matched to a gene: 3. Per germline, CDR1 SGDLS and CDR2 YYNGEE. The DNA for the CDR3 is TGTGCCAGCAGCGTCCTAGCGGGGTCTGAGCAGTTCTTC. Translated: CASSVLAGSEQFF.

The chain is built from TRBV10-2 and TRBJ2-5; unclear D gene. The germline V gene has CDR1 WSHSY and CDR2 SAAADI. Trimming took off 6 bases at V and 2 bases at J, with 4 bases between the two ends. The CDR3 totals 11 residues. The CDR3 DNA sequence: TGCGCCAGCAGCGTACAAGAGACCCAGTACTTC. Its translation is CASSVQETQYF.

The CDR3 DNA is TGTGCCAGCAGTCCCGGAGGCGGGGAGCTGTTTTTT. Translating it yields CASSPGGGELFF. V and J are TRBV27 and TRBJ2-2, with TRBD2 as a possible D gene (5 bases). From germline, CDR1 is MNHEY and CDR2 SMNVEV (reference sequence). The CDR3 contains 12 residues. The V end lost 5 bases, the J end lost 7 bases, and 8 bases lay between the germline ends.

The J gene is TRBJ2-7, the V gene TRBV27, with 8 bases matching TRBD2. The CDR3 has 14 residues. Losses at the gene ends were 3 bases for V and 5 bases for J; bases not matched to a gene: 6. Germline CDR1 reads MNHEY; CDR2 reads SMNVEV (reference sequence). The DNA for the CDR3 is TGTGCCAGCAGTTTGAAGCGGGAGTGGAACGAGCAGTACTTC. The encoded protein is CASSLKREWNEQYF.

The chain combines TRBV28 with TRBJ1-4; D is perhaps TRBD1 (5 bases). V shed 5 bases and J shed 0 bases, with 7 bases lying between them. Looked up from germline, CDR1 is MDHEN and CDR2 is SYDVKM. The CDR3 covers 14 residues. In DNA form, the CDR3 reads TGTGCCAGCAGTAAGACAGCAACTAATGAAAAACTGTTTTTT. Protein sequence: CASSKTATNEKLFF.

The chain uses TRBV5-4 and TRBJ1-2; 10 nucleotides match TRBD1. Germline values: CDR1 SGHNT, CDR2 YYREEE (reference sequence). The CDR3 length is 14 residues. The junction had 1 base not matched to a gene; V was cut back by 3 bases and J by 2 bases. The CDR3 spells CASSWTGGNYGYTF. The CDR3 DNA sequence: TGTGCCAGCAGCTGGACAGGGGGGAACTATGGCTACACCTTC.

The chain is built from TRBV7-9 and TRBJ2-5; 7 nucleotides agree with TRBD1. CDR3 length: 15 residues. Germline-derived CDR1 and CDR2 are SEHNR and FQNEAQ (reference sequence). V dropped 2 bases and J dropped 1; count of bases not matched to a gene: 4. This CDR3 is CASSLRGGLQETQYF. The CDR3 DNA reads TGTGCCAGCAGCTTAAGAGGGGGCCTCCAAGAGACCCAGTACTTC.

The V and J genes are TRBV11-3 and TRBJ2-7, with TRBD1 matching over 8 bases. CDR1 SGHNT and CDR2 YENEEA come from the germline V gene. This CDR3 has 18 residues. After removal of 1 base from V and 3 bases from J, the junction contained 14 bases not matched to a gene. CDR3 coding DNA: TGTGCCAGCAGCTTAGGGGGGACAGGACTCGTGCCCAACTACGAGCAGTACTTC. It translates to CASSLGGTGLVPNYEQYF. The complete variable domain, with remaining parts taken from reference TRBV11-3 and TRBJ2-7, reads EAGVVQSPRYKIIEKKQPVAFWCNPISGHNTLYWYLQNLGQGPELLIRYENEEAVDDSQLPKDRFSAERLKGVDSTLKIQPAELGDSAVYLCASSLGGTGLVPNYEQYFGPGTRLTVT.

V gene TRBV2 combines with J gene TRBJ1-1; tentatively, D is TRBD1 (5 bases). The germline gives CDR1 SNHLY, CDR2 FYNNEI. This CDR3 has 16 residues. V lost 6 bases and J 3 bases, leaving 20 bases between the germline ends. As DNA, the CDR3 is TGTGCCAGCAGCCCCAAGGGAGGGGCCCCGGACACTGAAGCTTTCTTT. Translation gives CASSPKGGAPDTEAFF.

The CDR3 DNA reads as TGTGCCAGCAGCGTAGGAACTAGCGGGAGGGCGGGGTCCTACGAGCAGTACTTC. Protein: CASSVGTSGRAGSYEQYF. This rearrangement joins TRBV9 to TRBJ2-7; 13 bases are shared with TRBD2. With 0 bases clipped from V and 1 base from J, the junction kept 7 bases outside the gene matches. CDR1 and CDR2 (germline): SGDLS, YYNGEE. There are 18 residues in the CDR3.

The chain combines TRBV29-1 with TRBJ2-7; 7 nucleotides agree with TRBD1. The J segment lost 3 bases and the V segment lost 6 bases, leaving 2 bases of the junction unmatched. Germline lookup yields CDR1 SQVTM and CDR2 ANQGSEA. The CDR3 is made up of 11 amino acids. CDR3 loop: CSVQGIYEQYF. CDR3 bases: TGCAGCGTACAGGGGATCTACGAGCAGTACTTC.

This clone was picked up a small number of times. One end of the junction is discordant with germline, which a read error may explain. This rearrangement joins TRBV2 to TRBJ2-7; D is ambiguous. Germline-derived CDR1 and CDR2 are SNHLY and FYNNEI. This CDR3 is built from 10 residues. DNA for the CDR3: TGTGCCAGCAGTGAAAGTAACTTACACTTC. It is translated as CASSESNLHF.

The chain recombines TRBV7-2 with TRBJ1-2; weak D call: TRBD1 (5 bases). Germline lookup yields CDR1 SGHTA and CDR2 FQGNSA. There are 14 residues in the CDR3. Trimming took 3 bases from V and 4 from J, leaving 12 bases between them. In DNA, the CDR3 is TGTGCCAGCAGCTTCCCGGGGGTCCCCTATGGCTACACCTTC. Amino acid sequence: CASSFPGVPYGYTF.

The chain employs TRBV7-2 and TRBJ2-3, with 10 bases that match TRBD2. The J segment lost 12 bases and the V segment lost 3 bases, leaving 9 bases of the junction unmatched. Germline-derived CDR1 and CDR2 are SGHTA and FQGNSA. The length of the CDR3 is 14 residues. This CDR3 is CASSFGLAGDRQYF. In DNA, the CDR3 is TGTGCCAGCAGCTTCGGGCTAGCGGGGGACCGACAGTATTTT.

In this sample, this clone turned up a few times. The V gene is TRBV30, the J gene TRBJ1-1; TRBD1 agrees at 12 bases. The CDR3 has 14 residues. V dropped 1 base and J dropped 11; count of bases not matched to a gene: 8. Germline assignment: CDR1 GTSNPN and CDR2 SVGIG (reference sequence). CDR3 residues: CAWSDGTGGGKAFF. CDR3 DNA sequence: TGTGCCTGGAGTGATGGGACAGGGGGCGGAAAGGCTTTCTTT.